What follows are 6 T cell receptor beta chains derived from one specimen sequenced in a study of shared clonotypes between healthy human individuals. The assay was immunoSEQ multiplex PCR, and TCRdb's table has in-frame clones only and misses some. The sample holds roughly 770,000 clones; about 96% are singletons and the top ten take under 0.25%. Naive-designated CD8 cells lacked CD45RO, were positively enriched for CCR7, and omitted terminally differentiated effector memory CD45RA+ cells. The sample taken for sequencing was naive CD8+ T cells sorted from blood. These receptors were collected from a man aged 30 to 39 in good health.

CDR3 sequence reads: CASSVMGNRGNEKLFF. As DNA, the CDR3 is TGTGCCAGCAGCGTGATGGGGAATCGGGGTAATGAAAAACTGTTTTTT. The rearrangement links TRBV9 to TRBJ1-4; D is unclear. The germline V and J ends were trimmed by 2 bases and 4 bases, with 15 bases remaining between them. The CDR3 covers 16 residues. The germline CDR1 and CDR2 sequences are SGDLS and YYNGEE. The variable domain in full, completed from reference TRBV9 and TRBJ1-4, reads DSGVTQTPKHLITATGQRVTLRCSPRSGDLSVYWYQQSLDQGLQFLIQYYNGEERAKGNILERFSAQQFPDLHSELNLSSLELGDSALYFCASSVMGNRGNEKLFFGSGTQLSVL.

This clone has just a few counts. The chain joins TRBV7-9 to TRBJ1-1; D unclear. CDR3 length: 12 residues. The ends were cut back, 0 bases at V and 8 bases at J, with 7 bases in the middle. Germline V CDR1 and CDR2: SEHNR, FQNEAQ (reference sequence). This chain's CDR3 is CASSLAPGEAFF. The CDR3 region has the DNA TGTGCCAGCAGCTTAGCGCCTGGGGAAGCTTTCTTT.

This rearrangement joins TRBV2 to TRBJ2-1; TRBD2 agrees at 9 bases. After removal of 3 bases from V and 4 bases from J, the junction contained 4 bases not matched to a gene. This CDR3 spans 15 amino acids. Germline values: CDR1 SNHLY, CDR2 FYNNEI. The CDR3 region is CASSDPTSGYNEQFF. The DNA of the CDR3 is TGTGCCAGCAGTGACCCGACTAGCGGATACAATGAGCAGTTCTTC.

J is TRBJ2-7 and V is TRBV28; the match to TRBD2 covers 8 bases. Germline CDR1 is MDHEN and CDR2 is SYDVKM. J was trimmed by 0 bases and V by 6 bases; bases with no gene match: 22. This CDR3 spans 20 amino acids. The CDR3 region is CASSPFSLWVTGGSSYEQYF. DNA for the CDR3: TGTGCCAGCAGCCCGTTCTCTCTCTGGGTCACGGGGGGGAGCTCCTACGAGCAGTACTTC.

V gene TRBV29-1 combines with J gene TRBJ2-3; 9 bases are a match to TRBD2. This CDR3 is built from 15 residues. The germline CDR1 and CDR2 sequences are SQVTM and ANQGSEA. J gave up 1 base and V 4 bases, and 6 bases lay outside the gene matches. CDR3 protein: CSVVALAGRTDTQYF. The CDR3 DNA reads TGCAGCGTTGTCGCGCTAGCGGGACGCACAGATACGCAGTATTTT.

The V gene is TRBV7-9, the J gene TRBJ2-1, with TRBD1 as a possible D gene (6 bases). V shed 1 base and J shed 0 bases, with 10 bases lying between them. The CDR3 extends over 16 amino acids. From germline, CDR1 is SEHNR and CDR2 FQNEAQ (reference sequence). CDR3 nucleotides: TGTGCCAGCAGCTTAGTAGGGACATTCTCCTACAATGAGCAGTTCTTC. It specifies CASSLVGTFSYNEQFF.